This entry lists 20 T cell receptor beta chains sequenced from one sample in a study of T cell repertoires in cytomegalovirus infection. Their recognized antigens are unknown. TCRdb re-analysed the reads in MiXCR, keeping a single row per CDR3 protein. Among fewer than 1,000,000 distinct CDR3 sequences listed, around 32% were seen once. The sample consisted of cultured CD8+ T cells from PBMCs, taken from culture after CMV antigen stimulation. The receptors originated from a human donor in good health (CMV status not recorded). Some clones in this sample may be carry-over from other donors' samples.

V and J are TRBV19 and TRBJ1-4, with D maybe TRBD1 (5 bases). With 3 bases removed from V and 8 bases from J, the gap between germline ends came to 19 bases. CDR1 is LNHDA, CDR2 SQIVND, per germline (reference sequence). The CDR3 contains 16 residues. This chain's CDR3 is CASSMPWAARGEKLFF. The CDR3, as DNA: TGTGCCAGTAGTATGCCCTGGGCAGCGAGGGGCGAAAAACTGTTTTTT.

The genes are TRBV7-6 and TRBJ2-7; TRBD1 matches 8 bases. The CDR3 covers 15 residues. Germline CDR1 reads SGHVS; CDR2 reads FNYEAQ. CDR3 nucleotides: TGTTCCAGCAGCTCCCTGGCAGGGGGCATCGACGAGCAGTACGTC. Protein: CSSSSLAGGIDEQYV.

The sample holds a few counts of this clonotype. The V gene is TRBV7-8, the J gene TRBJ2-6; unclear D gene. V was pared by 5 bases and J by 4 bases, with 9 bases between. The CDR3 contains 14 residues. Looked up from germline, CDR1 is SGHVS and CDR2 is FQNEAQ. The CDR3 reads CASSPRRGANVLTF. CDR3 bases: TGTGCCAGCAGCCCCCGCAGGGGGGCCAACGTCCTGACTTTC.

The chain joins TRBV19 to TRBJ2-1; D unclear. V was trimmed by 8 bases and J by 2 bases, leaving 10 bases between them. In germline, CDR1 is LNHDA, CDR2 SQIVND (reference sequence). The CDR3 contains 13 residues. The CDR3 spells CASSNGPYNEQFF. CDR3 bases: TGTGCCAGTTCGAACGGACCCTACAATGAGCAGTTCTTC. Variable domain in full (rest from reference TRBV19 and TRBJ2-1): DGGITQSPKYLFRKEGQNVTLSCEQNLNHDAMYWYRQDPGQGLRLIYYSQIVNDFQKGDIAEGYSVSREKKESFPLTVTSAQKNPTAFYLCASSNGPYNEQFFGPGTRLTVL.

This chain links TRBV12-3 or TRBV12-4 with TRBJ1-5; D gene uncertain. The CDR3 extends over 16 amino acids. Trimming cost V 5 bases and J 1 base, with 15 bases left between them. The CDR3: CASSQYTLGSNQPQHF. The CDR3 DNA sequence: TGTGCCAGCAGTCAATACACCTTAGGGAGCAATCAGCCCCAGCATTTT.

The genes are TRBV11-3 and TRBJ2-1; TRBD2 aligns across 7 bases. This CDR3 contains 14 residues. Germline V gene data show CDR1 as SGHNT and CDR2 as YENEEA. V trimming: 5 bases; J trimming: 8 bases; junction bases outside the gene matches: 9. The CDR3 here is CASSPRNREDEQFF. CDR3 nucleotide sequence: TGTGCCAGCAGCCCCCGGAATCGGGAGGATGAGCAGTTCTTC.

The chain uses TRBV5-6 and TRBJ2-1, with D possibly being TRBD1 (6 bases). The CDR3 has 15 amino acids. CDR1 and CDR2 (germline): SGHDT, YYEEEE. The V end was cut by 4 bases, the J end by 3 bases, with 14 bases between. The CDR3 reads CASSLPGHLYNEQFF. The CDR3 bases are TGTGCCAGCAGCCTCCCGGGACACCTCTACAATGAGCAGTTCTTC. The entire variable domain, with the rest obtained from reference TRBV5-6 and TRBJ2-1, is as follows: DAGVTQSPTHLIKTRGQQVTLRCSPKSGHDTVSWYQQALGQGPQFIFQYYEEEERQRGNFPDRFSGHQFPNYSSELNVNALLLGDSALYLCASSLPGHLYNEQFFGPGTRLTVL.

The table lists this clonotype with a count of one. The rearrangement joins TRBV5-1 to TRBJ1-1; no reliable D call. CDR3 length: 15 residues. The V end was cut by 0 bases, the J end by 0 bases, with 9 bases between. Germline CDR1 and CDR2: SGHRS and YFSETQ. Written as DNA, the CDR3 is TGCGCCAGCAGCTTGGAGGAAGGGTTGAACACTGAAGCTTTCTTT. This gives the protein CASSLEEGLNTEAFF.

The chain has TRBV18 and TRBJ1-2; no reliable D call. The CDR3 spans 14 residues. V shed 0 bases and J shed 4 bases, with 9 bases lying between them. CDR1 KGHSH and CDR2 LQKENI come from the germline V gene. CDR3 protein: CASSPPDKVYGYTF. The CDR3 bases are TGTGCCAGCTCACCACCCGACAAGGTCTATGGCTACACCTTC.

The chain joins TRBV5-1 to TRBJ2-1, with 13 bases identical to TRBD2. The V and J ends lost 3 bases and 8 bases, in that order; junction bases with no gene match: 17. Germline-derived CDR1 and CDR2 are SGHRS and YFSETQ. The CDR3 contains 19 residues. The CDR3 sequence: CASSWDEKGTSGERDEQFF. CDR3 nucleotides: TGCGCCAGCAGCTGGGATGAGAAGGGGACTAGCGGGGAAAGGGATGAGCAGTTCTTC.

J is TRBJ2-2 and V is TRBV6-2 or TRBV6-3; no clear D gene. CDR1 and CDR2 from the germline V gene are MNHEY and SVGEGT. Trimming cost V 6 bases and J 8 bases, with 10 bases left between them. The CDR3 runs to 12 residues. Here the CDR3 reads CASSDYIGELFF. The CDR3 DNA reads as TGTGCCAGCAGCGATTACATTGGGGAGCTGTTTTTT.

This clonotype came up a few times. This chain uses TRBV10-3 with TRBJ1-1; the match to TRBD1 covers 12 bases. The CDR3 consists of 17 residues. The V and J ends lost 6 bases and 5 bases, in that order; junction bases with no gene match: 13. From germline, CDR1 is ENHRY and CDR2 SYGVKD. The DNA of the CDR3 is TGTGCCATCAGGCCCACGGGACAGGGGGCCTCTGGGACTGAAGCTTTCTTT. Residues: CAIRPTGQGASGTEAFF.

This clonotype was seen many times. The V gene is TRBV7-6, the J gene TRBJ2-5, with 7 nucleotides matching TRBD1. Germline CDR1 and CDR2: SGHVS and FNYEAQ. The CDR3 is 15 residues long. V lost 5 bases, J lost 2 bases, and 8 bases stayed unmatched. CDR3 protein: CASSPRGGQQETQYF. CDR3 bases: TGTGCCAGCAGCCCCCGTGGGGGACAGCAAGAGACCCAGTACTTC.

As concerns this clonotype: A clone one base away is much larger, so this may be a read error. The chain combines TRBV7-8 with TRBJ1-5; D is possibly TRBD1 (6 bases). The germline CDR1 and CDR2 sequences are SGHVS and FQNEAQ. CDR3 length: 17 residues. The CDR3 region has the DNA TGTGCCAACAGCTGGACCGGGGGGCGGTCGGGCAATCAGCCCCAGCATTTT. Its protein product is CANSWTGGRSGNQPQHF.

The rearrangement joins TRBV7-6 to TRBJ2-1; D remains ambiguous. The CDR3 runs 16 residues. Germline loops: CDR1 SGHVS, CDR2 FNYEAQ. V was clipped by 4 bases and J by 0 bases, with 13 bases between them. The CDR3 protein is CASSSYPLSSYNEQFF. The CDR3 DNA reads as TGTGCCAGCAGCTCTTACCCGTTGAGCTCCTACAATGAGCAGTTCTTC.

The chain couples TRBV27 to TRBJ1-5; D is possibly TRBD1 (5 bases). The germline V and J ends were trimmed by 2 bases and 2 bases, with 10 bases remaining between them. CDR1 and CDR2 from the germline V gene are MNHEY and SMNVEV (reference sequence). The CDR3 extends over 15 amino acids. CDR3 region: CASSLQGIGNQPQHF. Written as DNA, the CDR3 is TGTGCCAGCAGTTTACAGGGTATTGGCAATCAGCCCCAGCATTTT.

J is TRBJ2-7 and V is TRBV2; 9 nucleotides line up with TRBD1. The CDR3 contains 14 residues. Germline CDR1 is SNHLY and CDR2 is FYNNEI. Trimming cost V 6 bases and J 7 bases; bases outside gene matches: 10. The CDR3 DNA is TGTGCCAGCAGCGCCTGGACAGGGGTGGGAGAGCAGTACTTC. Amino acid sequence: CASSAWTGVGEQYF.

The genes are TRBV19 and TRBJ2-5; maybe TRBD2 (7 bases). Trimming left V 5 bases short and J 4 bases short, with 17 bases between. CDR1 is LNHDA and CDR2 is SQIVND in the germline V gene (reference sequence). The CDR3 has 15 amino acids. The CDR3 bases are TGTGCCAGTAGTTCCACCGGGGGGCCGGCAGAGACCCAGTACTTC. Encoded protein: CASSSTGGPAETQYF.

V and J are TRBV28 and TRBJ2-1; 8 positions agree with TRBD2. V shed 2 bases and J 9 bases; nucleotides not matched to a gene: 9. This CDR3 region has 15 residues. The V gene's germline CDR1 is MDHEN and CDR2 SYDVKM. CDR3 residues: CASSLTSGGGSEQFF. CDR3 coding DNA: TGTGCCAGCAGTTTAACGAGCGGGGGAGGGAGTGAGCAGTTCTTC.

The CDR3 sequence is CATSRDRGQGAEGYTF. CDR3 coding DNA: TGTGCCACCAGCAGAGATCGGGGCCAGGGCGCAGAAGGCTACACCTTC. The chain combines TRBV15 with TRBJ1-2; tentatively, D is TRBD1 (5 bases). The CDR3 loop spans 16 amino acids. V lost 0 bases and J lost 8, with 19 bases in between. Germline assignment: CDR1 LNHNV and CDR2 YYDKDF (reference sequence).